This T cell receptor (beta chain) was documented in a study of blood T cells in healthy people across ages (dated by TCRdb to 2015 to 2017). In the study overall: In model experiments, roughly one uniquely barcoded TCR beta cDNA molecule per two T cells was captured by template switching. To track age-related changes in TCR beta repertoire diversity, the study relied on deep sequencing normalized with unique cDNA molecular identifiers. The donors were split into four age groups: young (average about 15 years), middle-aged (39), aged (roughly 60) and long-lived (roughly 88). To avoid experimental bias, donors of different ages were distributed randomly across sequencing lanes. Using the same blood draw, the study looked at two additional independent replicas of 1 million unique cDNA reads for two donors, one aged 18 to 30 and the other aged 80 or older.

The CDR3 goes from the cysteine to the phenylalanine over 13 residues. The entry retains the CDR3 DNA only, 39 bases that are in frame from base 1. V has 5 bases trimmed and J has 11 bases trimmed; junction bases matching no gene number 14. CDR1 and CDR2 were assigned from the germline V gene (reference sequence) as DFQATT and SNEGSKA. Paper-wide results and their limitations: Total diversity estimates from one million sequenced T cells were considered lower bounds and underestimates. Because the CMV infection status of the donors was unknown, age-related changes in expanded clonotypes may potentially have been confounded. Observed TCR beta diversity correlated strongly with the percentage of naive T cells measured by flow cytometry. Since profiling was done on bulk unsorted PBMCs, naive and antigen-experienced compartments could not be conclusively compared. As age increased, observed TCR beta diversity per million T cells dropped in a roughly linear way, and a significant reduction was already evident by age 40. Compared with the aged group, the long-lived group had more naive CD4+ T cells, fewer expanded clones and increased TCR diversity, a pattern suggesting age selection.

The donors were some 39 Caucasian individuals from Russia, aged 6 to 90 years, who were systemically healthy. Around 10 milliliters of peripheral blood were drawn from each donor into EDTA-treated Vacutainer tubes. Ficoll-Paque density-gradient centrifugation was used to isolate PBMCs, with at least 7 million per sample. Total RNA, at least 5 micrograms per sample, was extracted from PBMCs with Trizol reagent. Naive CD45RAhigh/CD27high T cell percentages were measured by flow cytometry on a PBMC aliquot from every donor. The protocol used for the library was 5' RACE. Instrument used: Illumina HiSeq 2500. A second 7 to 11 cycle PCR used a sample-barcoded 5' primer and a J-beta primer mix. A template-switch 5' adaptor carrying 12 random nucleotides introduced a unique molecular identifier onto each TCR beta cDNA molecule. Each sample yielded at least 2.5 million CDR3-containing paired-end reads. The Mint cDNA synthesis kit, primed by a TRBC-specific oligonucleotide, was used to synthesize first-strand cDNA from all RNA. Following uracil-DNA glycosylase treatment, all cDNA underwent a first 18-cycle PCR with the universal primers M1SS and BC2_uni_R. For the original study's pipeline: For normalization, 1 million high-quality reads were randomly selected from each sample, with every read carrying a distinct molecular identifier. Instead of being binned into consensus sequences, reads with shared molecular identifiers were discarded. CDR3 identification, clonotype clustering and error correction used MiTCR with a Q25 quality threshold and the strictest error-elimination algorithm. A nonparametric unseen species model with Euler transformation was used to estimate a lower bound on total TCR beta diversity. Using fastp at Q25 and MiXCR, TCRdb reprocessed the public reads and kept productive beta chains. CDR3 protein sequences are deduplicated, and each keeps its most common genes and DNA. None of the V and J calls come from the authors' own analysis; TCRdb made them. A total of some 780,000 distinct CDR3 sequences appear in this sample, more than 50% of them only once. The ten most abundant clones make up roughly 25% of the sample.

Points on this clonotype: This clone's antigen is unknown. The record has no base qualities; no much larger clone is one base away.

The chain couples TRBV20-1 to TRBJ1-1, with 7 bases in between that match TRBD1. The source of this sequence is a man aged 40-49 years in good health. The sequencing input was blood. The CDR3 has the sequence CSAHPRQGKTAFF. The DNA is as follows: TGCAGTGCTCACCCCAGACAGGGCAAGACGGCTTTCTTT.